This passage covers 25 T cell receptor beta chains from one sample sequenced in a study of Graves' ophthalmopathy and Graves' hyperthyroidism. RNA transcripts provided the template for amplifying TCR beta CDR3 regions. An initial RT-PCR round employing HTBI primers preceded a second-round multiplex PCR. Via MiXCR, TCRdb re-called the multiplex PCR reads, giving one row per CDR3 protein. The sample lists 740,000 or so distinct CDR3 sequences; about 44% were seen once. The material sequenced was peripheral blood. These receptors all come from an adult man with Graves' ophthalmopathy.

This clonotype has a handful of counts. J is TRBJ2-7 and V is TRBV7-2, with 7 bases matching TRBD1. This CDR3 comprises 16 residues. Germline V gene data show CDR1 as SGHTA and CDR2 as FQGNSA. With V trimmed by 6 bases and J by 3 bases, 14 bases remained unmatched. The CDR3 is CASRATSTGRGYEQYF. CDR3 bases: TGTGCCAGCAGAGCAACCTCGACAGGGCGAGGCTACGAGCAGTACTTC.

The sample holds many counts of this clonotype. J is TRBJ1-1 and V is TRBV7-9; D may be TRBD1 (5 bases). Trimming removed 3 bases from V and 6 bases from J, with 11 bases in between. The germline CDR1 and CDR2 sequences are SEHNR and FQNEAQ (reference sequence). CDR3 size: 13 residues. The CDR3 DNA reads as TGTGCCAGCAGCTTTGGGGGGACGGCTGAAGCTTTCTTT. It translates to CASSFGGTAEAFF.

A word on this clonotype: The conserved final phenylalanine or tryptophan is absent from the CDR3, which likely points to a read error. This chain connects TRBV5-1 to TRBJ2-7, with TRBD1 matching over 10 bases. Looked up from germline, CDR1 is SGHRS and CDR2 is YFSETQ. The CDR3 has 15 residues. In nucleotides, the CDR3 is TGTGCCAGCAGCAGCGGGACAGGGGTAATCTACGAGCAGTACCTC. It translates to CASSSGTGVIYEQYL.

This clonotype appeared a few times. V usage is TRBV19 and J usage is TRBJ2-7; perhaps TRBD1 as D (6 bases). Germline CDR1 and CDR2: LNHDA and SQIVND (reference sequence). Trimming removed 4 bases from V and 7 bases from J, with 14 bases in between. The CDR3 is 13 amino acids. The CDR3 DNA is TGTGCCAGTAGTACCCTACAGGGATGGGAGCAGTACTTC. Residues: CASSTLQGWEQYF. The full variable domain, completed using reference TRBV19 and TRBJ2-7, is DGGITQSPKYLFRKEGQNVTLSCEQNLNHDAMYWYRQDPGQGLRLIYYSQIVNDFQKGDIAEGYSVSREKKESFPLTVTSAQKNPTAFYLCASSTLQGWEQYFGPGTRLTVT.

This clonotype was seen repeatedly, ten times or more. The V and J genes are TRBV7-8 and TRBJ2-5, with 7 nucleotides matching TRBD1. V shed 3 bases and J 1 base; nucleotides not matched to a gene: 2. The CDR3 is made up of 14 amino acids. Germline V CDR1 and CDR2: SGHVS, FQNEAQ. The CDR3 nucleotides read TGTGCCAGCAGCTTGACAGGGAGCCAAGAGACCCAGTACTTC. Translated, it gives CASSLTGSQETQYF.

This clonotype was counted at least ten times. The chain has TRBV5-8 and TRBJ2-7; a possible D gene is TRBD2 (5 bases). With 2 bases removed from V and 2 bases from J, the gap between germline ends came to 11 bases. This CDR3 has 14 amino acids. Germline CDR1 SGHTS, CDR2 YDEGEE. The CDR3 DNA follows: TGTGCCAGCAGCTTACTGACCGGGACCTACGAGCAGTACTTC. Translation: CASSLLTGTYEQYF.

This chain connects TRBV9 to TRBJ2-2, with 9 bases identical to TRBD1. The V segment lost 2 bases and the J segment 2 bases; nucleotides outside the gene matches: 4. The germline gives CDR1 SGDLS, CDR2 YYNGEE. The CDR3 length is 16 residues. CDR3: CASSVLDRGNTGELFF. The CDR3 nucleotides read TGTGCCAGCAGCGTCTTGGACAGGGGAAACACCGGGGAGCTGTTTTTT.

In this sample, this clonotype turned up a few times. This chain links TRBV7-2 with TRBJ2-5; D call uncertain. V lost 5 bases and J lost 4, with 14 bases in between. From germline, CDR1 is SGHTA and CDR2 FQGNSA. This CDR3 spans 14 amino acids. CDR3 amino acids: CASSPVLGSETQYF. In nucleotides, the CDR3 is TGTGCCAGCAGCCCAGTTCTGGGGTCAGAGACCCAGTACTTC.

V is TRBV2 and J is TRBJ2-5; either TRBD1 or TRBD2 may fit D (5 bases each). The CDR3 spans 13 residues. Germline CDR1 and CDR2: SNHLY and FYNNEI. With 6 bases removed from V and 6 bases from J, the gap between germline ends came to 14 bases. The CDR3 region has the DNA TGTGCCAGCAGAAGGGACGGCCCCAAGACCCAGTACTTC. It is translated as CASRRDGPKTQYF.

This clonotype was counted between two and nine times. The J gene is TRBJ1-2, the V gene TRBV2; D is perhaps TRBD1 (5 bases). The CDR3 runs 14 residues. Trimming took off 4 bases at V and 4 bases at J, with 13 bases between the two ends. Germline CDR1 is SNHLY and CDR2 is FYNNEI. CDR3 sequence reads: CASSATWGSYGYTF. DNA of the CDR3: TGTGCCAGCAGTGCGACGTGGGGCAGCTATGGCTACACCTTC.

Concerning this clonotype: The junction does not match germline at one end; this may be a read error. V usage is TRBV10-3 and J usage is TRBJ2-6; weak D call: TRBD2 (5 bases). The CDR3 runs to 16 residues. In germline, CDR1 is ENHRY, CDR2 SYGVKD. In DNA, the CDR3 is TGTGCCAGCAGTTACTTTCGGGGCTCTGGGGCCAACGTCCTGACTTTC. It encodes CASSYFRGSGANVLTF.

Notes on this clonotype: Germline and junction disagree at one end, which may indicate a read error. The CDR3 protein is CAISGMTGDRTKFYGYTF. CDR3 in DNA: TGTGCCATCAGTGGTATGACAGGGGACCGTACCAAATTCTATGGCTACACCTTC. The chain couples TRBV2 to TRBJ1-2; 8 nucleotides match TRBD1. The germline CDR1 and CDR2 sequences are SNHLY and FYNNEI. CDR3 length: 18 residues.

The chain links TRBV25-1 to TRBJ1-4; TRBD1 might be the D (5 bases). The CDR3 length is 16 residues. CDR1 is MGHDK, CDR2 SYGVNS, per germline. The V end was cut by 4 bases, the J end by 7 bases, with 19 bases between. CDR3 in amino acids: CASSASRQGIIEKLFF. Written as DNA, the CDR3 is TGTGCCAGCAGTGCTAGTAGGCAGGGTATCATTGAAAAACTGTTTTTT.

The gene calls are TRBV5-5 and TRBJ1-1; D might be TRBD1 (5 bases). This CDR3 is 16 amino acids long. The germline CDR1 and CDR2 sequences are SGHKS and YYEKEE (reference sequence). V gave up 1 base and J gave up 5 bases, with 18 bases separating them. The CDR3, as DNA: TGTGCCAGCAGCTTGAGAGCTGCCGGGGCGGGTACTGAAGCTTTCTTT. It is translated as CASSLRAAGAGTEAFF. The complete variable domain, with remaining parts taken from reference TRBV5-5 and TRBJ1-1, reads DAGVTQSPTHLIKTRGQQVTLRCSPISGHKSVSWYQQVLGQGPQFIFQYYEKEERGRGNFPDRFSARQFPNYSSELNVNALLLGDSALYLCASSLRAAGAGTEAFFGQGTRLTVV.

This clonotype was seen a few times. The rearrangement links TRBV20-1 to TRBJ1-1; 9 bases line up with TRBD1. V shed 3 bases, J shed 11 bases, and the junction held 13 bases outside the gene matches. CDR1 is DFQATT, CDR2 SNEGSKA, per germline (reference sequence). The CDR3 is made up of 14 amino acids. CDR3 sequence: CSASPDRGTLGAFF. As DNA, the CDR3 is TGCAGTGCTAGCCCGGACAGGGGCACCCTGGGGGCTTTCTTT.

This clonotype was counted ten times or more. V and J are TRBV15 and TRBJ2-2; 7 nucleotides align to TRBD1. V lost 3 bases, J lost 7 bases, and 5 bases stayed unmatched. Per germline, CDR1 LNHNV and CDR2 YYDKDF (reference sequence). There are 14 residues in the CDR3. Here the CDR3 reads CATSSGTAYGELFF. Written as DNA, the CDR3 is TGTGCCACCAGCAGCGGGACAGCCTACGGGGAGCTGTTTTTT.

Only a few counts were recorded for this clonotype. The gene calls are TRBV12-3 or TRBV12-4 and TRBJ1-6; tentative D call: TRBD1 (5 bases). CDR3 size: 14 residues. With 4 bases removed from V and 8 bases from J, the gap between germline ends came to 12 bases. CDR3 in amino acids: CASSYGGTHSPLHF. The DNA of the CDR3 is TGTGCCAGCAGTTACGGGGGGACCCATTCACCCCTCCACTTT.

CDR3 sequence (DNA): TGCAGCGTTGAAGTACAGGGGGCAACTAATGAAAAACTGTTTTTT. Translating it yields CSVEVQGATNEKLFF. The chain uses TRBV29-1 and TRBJ1-4, with 8 bases that match TRBD1. This CDR3 spans 15 amino acids. Germline V lookup: CDR1 SQVTM, CDR2 ANQGSEA. Trimming removed 1 base from V and 0 bases from J; junction bases left unmatched: 1.

The chain joins TRBV19 to TRBJ2-7; D is uncertain. Germline V gives CDR1 LNHDA, CDR2 SQIVND (reference sequence). The germline V and J ends were trimmed by 4 bases and 5 bases, with 9 bases remaining between them. The CDR3 is made up of 12 amino acids. CDR3 in amino acids: CASSTYRDEQYF. In DNA, the CDR3 is TGTGCCAGTAGTACCTACCGGGACGAGCAGTACTTC.

This clonotype was detected only a few times. The chain couples TRBV20-1 to TRBJ1-6; the D is unclear. V was shortened by 2 bases and J by 10 bases, with 9 bases between the two germline ends. Germline values: CDR1 DFQATT, CDR2 SNEGSKA (reference sequence). The CDR3 spans 12 residues. For the CDR3, the DNA is TGCAGTGCTAGAAATTTTTGGTCACCCCTCCACTTT. Translating gives CSARNFWSPLHF.

This clonotype came up many times. The V gene is TRBV7-2, the J gene TRBJ1-2; D remains unclear. Between the trimmed V and J ends, which lost 0 bases and 3 bases, there was a span of 5 bases. The CDR3 covers 13 residues. CDR1 and CDR2 (germline): SGHTA, FQGNSA. DNA for the CDR3: TGTGCCAGCAGCTTAGCGTCGTACTATGGCTACACCTTC. It yields the protein CASSLASYYGYTF. Based on the CDR3 plus reference TRBV7-2 and TRBJ1-2, the full variable domain is GAGVSQSPSNKVTEKGKDVELRCDPISGHTALYWYRQSLGQGLEFLIYFQGNSAPDKSGLPSDRFSAERTGGSVSTLTIQRTQQEDSAVYLCASSLASYYGYTFGSGTRLTVV.

The gene calls are TRBV19 and TRBJ2-5; D is possibly TRBD1 (6 bases). V lost 1 base and J 5 bases, leaving 14 bases between the germline ends. The CDR3 extends over 15 amino acids. CDR1 and CDR2 from the germline V gene are LNHDA and SQIVND (reference sequence). CDR3 in DNA: TGTGCCAGTAGTATAGCAAGCAGACAGGCGGAGACCCAGTACTTC. It yields the protein CASSIASRQAETQYF.

This clonotype was found many times. The chain carries TRBV24-1 and TRBJ2-7; 10 bases align to TRBD1. Germline trimming cut 5 bases from V and 5 bases from J; bases unmatched to any gene: 8. The CDR3 has 15 residues. Per the germline V gene, CDR1 is KGHDR and CDR2 is SFDVKD. The CDR3 DNA reads TGTGCCACCAGTGGATCCGGGACAGGGGTCGACGAGCAGTACTTC. Translating gives CATSGSGTGVDEQYF.

V usage is TRBV10-2 and J usage is TRBJ2-7, with 11 bases identical to TRBD2. This CDR3 contains 16 residues. V was pared by 5 bases and J by 3 bases, with 9 bases of the junction left unmatched. Germline-derived CDR1 and CDR2 are WSHSY and SAAADI. CDR3: CASSKLAGGGGYEQYF. The CDR3 nucleotides are TGCGCCAGCAGTAAGCTAGCGGGAGGTGGGGGCTACGAGCAGTACTTC.

The chain carries TRBV10-3 and TRBJ1-4; TRBD1 agrees at 8 bases. Germline CDR1 is ENHRY and CDR2 is SYGVKD. The J segment lost 8 bases and the V segment lost 5 bases, leaving 13 bases of the junction unmatched. This CDR3 contains 16 residues. The CDR3 is CAISNSVGTGTEKLFF. CDR3 coding DNA: TGTGCCATCAGTAATAGTGTCGGGACAGGCACCGAAAAACTGTTTTTT.